A single sample is the source of the 10 T cell receptor beta chains below, sequenced in a study of Graves' ophthalmopathy and Graves' hyperthyroidism. Beta-chain TCR CDR3 regions were amplified from RNA transcripts. HTBI primers were used in a first-round RT-PCR, which preceded a second-round multiplex PCR. MiXCR, run by TCRdb on the multiplex PCR reads, gives a single entry per CDR3 protein. This sample has 560,000 or so distinct CDR3 sequences, with approximately 35% found just once. The sequencing input was peripheral blood or thyroid tissue (not recorded which). The receptors derive from an adult man with Graves' hyperthyroidism.

This CDR3 reads CSAAVLSGRGETQYF. The CDR3 bases are TGCAGCGCCGCGGTCCTTAGCGGGCGGGGAGAGACCCAGTACTTC. V is TRBV29-1 and J is TRBJ2-5, with 7 bases that match TRBD2. The CDR3 loop spans 15 amino acids. CDR1 is SQVTM, CDR2 ANQGSEA, per germline. Unmatched junction bases numbered 15, after V lost 7 bases and J lost 4 bases.

The V and J genes are TRBV15 and TRBJ2-7; 8 bases map to TRBD1. Per germline, CDR1 LNHNV and CDR2 YYDKDF (reference sequence). V trimming: 4 bases; J trimming: 4 bases; junction bases outside the gene matches: 9. The CDR3 runs 15 residues. CDR3 protein: CATSKGQGRGYEQYF. CDR3 in DNA: TGTGCCACCAGCAAAGGACAGGGCCGTGGGTACGAGCAGTACTTC.

The chain joins TRBV2 to TRBJ2-7; D perhaps matches TRBD2 (6 bases). In germline, CDR1 is SNHLY, CDR2 FYNNEI. V lost 8 bases to trimming and J lost 7 bases, with 18 bases between them. The CDR3 covers 13 residues. CDR3 in DNA: TGTGCCAGCGCTAGGAGGACTACGGTGGAGCAGTACTTC. As protein: CASARRTTVEQYF.

There are many counts of this clonotype. The CDR3 region is CASSLGLAGGKQYF. The CDR3 DNA is TGTGCCAGCAGCTTGGGACTAGCGGGAGGGAAGCAGTACTTC. The rearrangement uses TRBV7-2 and TRBJ2-7; 16 positions match TRBD2. This CDR3 has 14 residues. The ends lost 3 bases at V and 8 bases at J; junction bases unmatched: 1. Looked up from germline, CDR1 is SGHTA and CDR2 is FQGNSA.

The chain is built from TRBV3-1 and TRBJ2-7, with D unresolved. The germline V gene encodes CDR1 LGHDT and CDR2 YNNKEL (reference sequence). The CDR3 contains 12 residues. The V end was cut by 1 base, the J end by 6 bases, with 7 bases between. CDR3: CASSQAGCEQYF. DNA of the CDR3: TGTGCCAGCAGCCAAGCCGGATGCGAGCAGTACTTC.

The chain carries TRBV29-1 and TRBJ1-4; D uncertain. The CDR3 runs to 19 residues. V was cut by 4 bases and J by 3 bases, with 27 bases left in between. From germline, CDR1 is SQVTM and CDR2 ANQGSEA. CDR3 protein: CSVVPLDYNNEQSNEKLFF. CDR3 nucleotides: TGCAGCGTTGTCCCTCTGGACTATAACAATGAGCAGTCTAATGAAAAACTGTTTTTT.

This clonotype came up many times. The chain carries TRBV7-2 and TRBJ1-5; D is ambiguous. This CDR3 contains 14 residues. V lost 5 bases to trimming and J lost 4 bases, with 12 bases between them. Germline CDR1 reads SGHTA; CDR2 reads FQGNSA. Here the CDR3 DNA reads TGTGCCAGCAGCCGCGCTGATGTTAATCAGCCCCAGCATTTT. This encodes CASSRADVNQPQHF.

Only one count was recorded for this clonotype. This may be a read error, as it is one base from a much larger clone. This CDR3 reads CASSLVQGGNGQYF. The DNA of the CDR3 is TGTGCCAGCAGCTTAGTACAGGGAGGGAACGGGCAGTACTTC. V usage is TRBV7-8 and J usage is TRBJ2-5; D possibly corresponds to TRBD2 (7 bases). This CDR3 comprises 14 residues. Trimming took 1 base from V and 11 from J, leaving 17 bases between them. CDR1 is SGHVS and CDR2 is FQNEAQ in the germline V gene.

This chain joins TRBV20-1 and TRBJ2-5, with 9 positions matching TRBD1. This CDR3 is 14 amino acids long. CDR1 DFQATT and CDR2 SNEGSKA come from the germline V gene (reference sequence). Unmatched junction bases numbered 9, after V lost 3 bases and J lost 7 bases. CDR3 region: CSARRTGGDGTQYF. The CDR3, as DNA: TGCAGTGCTAGGCGCACAGGGGGCGACGGGACCCAGTACTTC.

The table lists this clonotype with many counts. The chain has TRBV11-3 and TRBJ1-5, with TRBD1 matching over 7 bases. Germline assignment: CDR1 SGHNT and CDR2 YENEEA. The CDR3 contains 13 residues. The V and J ends lost 10 bases and 6 bases, in that order; junction bases with no gene match: 9. The CDR3 DNA sequence: TGTGCCACTTTTTCAGGGGGGAGTCAGCCCCAGCATTTT. This sequence encodes CATFSGGSQPQHF.